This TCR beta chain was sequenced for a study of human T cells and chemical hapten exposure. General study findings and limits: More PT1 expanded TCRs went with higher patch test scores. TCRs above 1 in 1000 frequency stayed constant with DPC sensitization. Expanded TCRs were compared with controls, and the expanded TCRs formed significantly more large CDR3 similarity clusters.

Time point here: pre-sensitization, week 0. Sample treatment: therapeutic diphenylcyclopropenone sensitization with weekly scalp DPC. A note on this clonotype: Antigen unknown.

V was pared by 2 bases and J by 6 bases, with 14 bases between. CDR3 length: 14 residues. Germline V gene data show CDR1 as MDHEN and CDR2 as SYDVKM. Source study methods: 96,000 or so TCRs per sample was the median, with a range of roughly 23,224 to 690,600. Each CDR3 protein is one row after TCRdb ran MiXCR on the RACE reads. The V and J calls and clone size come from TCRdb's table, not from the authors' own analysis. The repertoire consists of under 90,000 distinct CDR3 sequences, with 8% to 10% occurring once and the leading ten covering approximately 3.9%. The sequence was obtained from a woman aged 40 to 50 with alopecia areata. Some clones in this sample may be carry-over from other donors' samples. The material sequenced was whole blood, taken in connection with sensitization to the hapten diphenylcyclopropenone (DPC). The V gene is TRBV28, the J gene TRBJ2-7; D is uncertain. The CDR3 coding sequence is TGTGCCAGCAGTTTAAGGGCGGCCGGAGTCGAGCAGTACTTC. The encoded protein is CASSLRAAGVEQYF.